This T cell receptor beta chain is from a study of blood T cell repertoires in COVID-19. Germline-derived CDR1 and CDR2 are SGHDT and YYEEEE. The CDR3 is 15 amino acids. Losses at the gene ends were 1 base for V and 5 bases for J; bases not matched to a gene: 4. Repertoires were generated with immunoSEQ multiplex PCR, while TCRdb's copy carries only in-frame clones and drops some. The sample consists of more than 50,000 clones, almost 90% of them appearing once. This TCR was recovered from a man aged 55 to 70 with active COVID-19. Material: peripheral blood. The chain is built from TRBV5-6 and TRBJ2-5; 11 bases are a match to TRBD2. CDR3 protein: CASSLTSGGWETQYF. The CDR3 DNA is TGTGCCAGCAGCTTGACTAGCGGGGGTTGGGAGACCCAGTACTTC. The complete variable domain, with remaining parts taken from reference TRBV5-6 and TRBJ2-5, reads DAGVTQSPTHLIKTRGQQVTLRCSPKSGHDTVSWYQQALGQGPQFIFQYYEEEERQRGNFPDRFSGHQFPNYSSELNVNALLLGDSALYLCASSLTSGGWETQYFGPGTRLLVL.